A selection of T cell receptor beta chains follows, all from one sample in a study of blood T cells in healthy people across ages. TCRdb re-derived calls from the 5' RACE reads in MiXCR, one entry per CDR3 protein. The sample consists of about 1,000,000 distinct CDR3 sequences, around 45% of them appearing once. Material for sequencing was blood. The receptor set was obtained from a woman in her fifties or sixties in good health. Both conserved end residues are part of each CDR3. The D gene is left open where the match is weak. Not every row has a clone size; where given, it reads once, few, many or a size class.

- | TRBD2 | TRBJ2-5 | TRBV27 | CASSPSRRETRRFGEQYF | TGTGCCAGCAGTCCCTCGAGGCGGGAGACGAGGAGGTTCGGTGAGCAGTACTTC
few | - | TRBJ2-5 | TRBV7-9 | CASSPGVAAYQETQYF | TGTGCCAGCAGCCCCGGGGTAGCGGCATACCAAGAGACCCAGTACTTC
many | TRBD1 | TRBJ2-7 | TRBV7-9 | CASSRTGGESYEQYF | TGTGCCAGCAGCCGGACAGGGGGCGAATCCTACGAGCAGTACTTC
- | - | TRBJ1-4 | TRBV6-2/TRBV6-3 | CASSYVGSNEKLFF | TGTGCCAGCAGTTATGTGGGGTCTAATGAAAAACTGTTTTTT
- | - | TRBJ2-6 | TRBV6-5 | CASSYSGPQYSGANVLTF | TGTGCCAGCAGTTACTCCGGTCCACAATACTCTGGGGCCAACGTCCTGACTTTC
few | TRBD2 | TRBJ2-7 | TRBV6-4 | CASSDRGSGGSYEQYF | TGTGCCAGCAGTGACCGAGGTAGCGGGGGTTCCTACGAGCAGTACTTC
- | - | TRBJ2-5 | TRBV3-1 | CASSQPGHLETQYF | TGTGCCAGCAGCCAACCTGGACACCTGGAGACCCAGTACTTC
many | - | TRBJ2-1 | TRBV20-1 | CSATPLGSYNEQFF | TGCAGTGCTACCCCCCTCGGGAGTTACAATGAGCAGTTCTTC
- | - | TRBJ2-7 | TRBV4-2 | CASSQEAGVKEQYF | TGTGCCAGCAGCCAAGAGGCAGGGGTCAAGGAGCAGTACTTC
- | - | TRBJ1-2 | TRBV11-2 | CASSLDASWGGYTF | TGTGCCAGCAGCTTAGACGCCTCATGGGGAGGCTACACCTTC
- | - | TRBJ1-6 | TRBV21-1 | CASSGEDWYYNSPLHF | TGTGCCAGCAGCGGGGAAGACTGGTACTATAATTCACCCCTCCACTTT
many | - | TRBJ2-1 | TRBV27 | CASSRAGNEQFF | TGTGCCAGCAGCCGTGCCGGCAATGAGCAGTTCTTC
- | TRBD2 | TRBJ2-3 | TRBV7-2 | CASSLLAGEQNTQYF | TGTGCCAGCAGCTTACTAGCGGGAGAGCAGAATACGCAGTATTTT
few | TRBD2 | TRBJ2-3 | TRBV2 | CASTEGSAGGNTDTQYF | TGTGCCAGCACCGAGGGGTCGGCGGGAGGGAACACAGATACGCAGTATTTT
- | TRBD1 | TRBJ2-3 | TRBV5-1 | CASSLTGTGWADTQYF | TGCGCCAGCAGCCTGACCGGGACAGGGTGGGCAGATACGCAGTATTTT
many | TRBD2 | TRBJ2-7 | TRBV29-1 | CSVVLAGHSYEQYF | TGCAGCGTTGTTCTAGCGGGGCATTCCTACGAGCAGTACTTC